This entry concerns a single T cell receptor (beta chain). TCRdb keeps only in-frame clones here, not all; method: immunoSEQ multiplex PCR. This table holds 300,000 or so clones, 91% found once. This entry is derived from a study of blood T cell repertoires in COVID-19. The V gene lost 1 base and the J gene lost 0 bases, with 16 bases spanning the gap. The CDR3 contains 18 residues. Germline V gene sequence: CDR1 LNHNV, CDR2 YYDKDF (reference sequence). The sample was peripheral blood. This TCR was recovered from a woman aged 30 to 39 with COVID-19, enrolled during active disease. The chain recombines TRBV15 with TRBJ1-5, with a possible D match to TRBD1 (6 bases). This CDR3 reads CATSRVDLGHHSNQPQHF. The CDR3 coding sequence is TGTGCCACCAGCAGAGTGGATTTGGGACACCATAGCAATCAGCCCCAGCATTTT.